This T cell receptor (beta chain) was recovered during a study of T cell changes during pregnancy in multiple sclerosis. This clone was seen a single time. This CDR3 comprises 16 residues. Germline lookup yields CDR1 SGHRS and CDR2 YFSETQ. The junction had 8 bases not matched to a gene; V was cut back by 6 bases and J by 1 base. Profiled with immunoSEQ multiplex PCR; TCRdb holds only in-frame clones, not every one. The repertoire holds tens of thousands of clones, with around 92% as singletons. The sequencing here drew on peripheral blood, taken in the first trimester of pregnancy. This chain connects TRBV5-1 to TRBJ2-2; 8 bases are shared with TRBD2. The TCR was taken from a female donor with multiple sclerosis, enrolled in a pregnancy study. The CDR3 sequence is CASTPGSGENTGELFF. CDR3 sequence (DNA): TGCGCCAGCACCCCAGGTAGCGGGGAGAACACCGGGGAGCTGTTTTTT.